This T cell receptor beta chain came from a study of cytomegalovirus exposure and HLA in healthy donors. Overall study findings and caveats: In a later analysis, TCR beta V- and J-gene trimming showed a link to a missense DCLRE1C variant. TCR sequences were mostly rare, though some public TCRs occurred in many donors.

The ends were cut back, 3 bases at V and 6 bases at J, with 11 bases in the middle. This CDR3 spans 13 amino acids. Germline V gene data show CDR1 as SEHNR and CDR2 as FQNEAQ (reference sequence). With 60 Vbeta and 13 Jbeta primers, the PCR was carried out. Sequenced by immunoSEQ multiplex PCR; TCRdb stores in-frame clones only, minus some. The sample comprises 95,000 to 150,000 clones, around 72% of which are singletons, and nearly 8.5% rests with the top ten. About this clone itself: The antigen remains unidentified.

The V gene is TRBV7-9, the J gene TRBJ1-1; the D is unclear. The source of this sequence is a middle-aged woman in good health and CMV-seropositive. Sequencing was carried out using PBMCs. This CDR3 reads CASSFTGDAEAFF. DNA for the CDR3: TGTGCCAGCAGCTTTACCGGGGATGCTGAAGCTTTCTTT.